The 26 T cell receptor beta chains below were found in one sample sequenced in a study of breast tumors, draining lymph nodes, adjacent tissues. One entry per CDR3 protein results from TCRdb running MiXCR on the multiplex PCR reads. The sample has 85,000 to 130,000 distinct CDR3 sequences; around 20% are singletons. Samples came from axillary lymph nodes draining the breast cancer. The source material was axillary lymph node tissue. Every receptor here comes from a female donor with breast cancer. Some clones in this sample may be carry-over from other donors' samples.

This clonotype has ten or more counts. CDR3 DNA sequence: TGCAGCGCCAAGAGGGACAGCAACAATGAGCAGTTCTTC. This gives the protein CSAKRDSNNEQFF. V gene TRBV29-1 combines with J gene TRBJ2-1; 7 bases align to TRBD1. The trim removed 7 bases at V and 5 bases at J, leaving 8 bases unmatched. The germline V gene has CDR1 SQVTM and CDR2 ANQGSEA. The CDR3 sequence is 13 residues long.

Concerning this clonotype: A much larger clonotype is one base distant, so this may be a read error. This chain links TRBV6-1 with TRBJ2-7; tentatively, D is TRBD1 (6 bases). The CDR3 has 14 amino acids. V gave up 1 base and J gave up 6 bases, with 13 bases separating them. Per the germline V gene, CDR1 is MNHNS and CDR2 is SASEGT. CDR3 DNA sequence: TGTGCCAGCAGTGAAGGAGGGGGTGCCCGCGAGCAGTACTTC. Its protein product is CASSEGGGAREQYF.

A remark on this clonotype: One end of the junction fails to match germline, which may point to a read error. The J gene is TRBJ2-7, the V gene TRBV5-1, with D unclear. CDR3 length: 15 amino acids. CDR1 is SGHRS and CDR2 is YFSETQ in the germline V gene. CDR3 sequence: CACSIVWGTGYEQYF. The CDR3, as DNA: TGCGCCTGCAGCATCGTCTGGGGAACCGGCTACGAGCAGTACTTC.

This clonotype was seen ten or more times. The V call is TRBV6-2 or TRBV6-3, the J call TRBJ2-5; D call uncertain. CDR1 and CDR2 (germline): MNHEY, SVGEGT. The CDR3 sequence is 12 residues long. Deletions cut 7 bases from V and 7 bases from J, with 13 bases between. CDR3 region: CASNDPPGTQYF. CDR3 nucleotides: TGTGCCAGCAACGATCCTCCGGGGACCCAGTACTTC.

This clonotype has ten or more counts. The rearrangement joins TRBV10-3 to TRBJ2-7, with D tentatively TRBD1 or TRBD2 (5 bases each). V was cut by 1 base and J by 2 bases, with 15 bases left in between. The CDR3 sequence is 16 residues long. The germline V gene has CDR1 ENHRY and CDR2 SYGVKD. The CDR3 is CAISEFSGRGTYEQYF. In DNA, the CDR3 is TGTGCCATCAGTGAGTTCTCGGGACGCGGAACCTACGAGCAGTACTTC.

In its sample, this clonotype was seen many times. One end of the junction varies from germline; a read error may be responsible. The chain recombines TRBV20-1 with TRBJ1-2; no definite D call. This CDR3 has 11 residues. The germline CDR1 and CDR2 sequences are DFQATT and SNEGSKA (reference sequence). The CDR3 spells CSARWFYGYTF. The CDR3 bases are TGCAGTGCTCGTTGGTTTTATGGCTACACCTTT.

This clonotype was seen at least ten times. The V and J genes are TRBV6-6 and TRBJ1-2; no firm D call. Trimming stripped 4 bases from V and 0 bases from J, with 12 bases between. The CDR3 has 15 amino acids. Germline V gene lookup returns CDR1 MNHNY and CDR2 SVGAGI (reference sequence). The CDR3, as DNA: TGTGCCAGCAGTTCCCCCGGCGGGGCTAACTATGGCTACACCTTC. Translating gives CASSSPGGANYGYTF.

To note about this clonotype: A much larger clone lies a single base off, so this may be a read error. This CDR3 fails to terminate in the conserved phenylalanine or tryptophan, so it likely reflects a read error. CDR3 amino acids: CASSLLSGGDSPLHS. The CDR3 DNA is TGTGCCAGCAGTTTATTGAGCGGGGGGGATTCACCCCTCCACTCT. V usage is TRBV27 and J usage is TRBJ1-6; TRBD1 is a possible D gene (5 bases). Germline values: CDR1 MNHEY, CDR2 SMNVEV (reference sequence). V was clipped by 1 base and J by 8 bases, with 12 bases between them. The CDR3 covers 15 residues.

This clonotype was seen ten or more times. This rearrangement joins TRBV24-1 to TRBJ2-2, with 8 bases lining up with TRBD2. The CDR3 has 16 amino acids. From germline, CDR1 is KGHDR and CDR2 SFDVKD. V was clipped by 5 bases and J by 3 bases; unmatched bases: 7. DNA for the CDR3: TGTGCCACCAGTGGAAGGTTCGGGGGGGACACCGGGGAGCTGTTTTTT. This encodes CATSGRFGGDTGELFF.

This clonotype was seen only a few times. The rearrangement links TRBV6-5 to TRBJ2-1; 7 bases align to TRBD1. Germline values: CDR1 MNHEY, CDR2 SVGAGI. The CDR3 is 18 amino acids. V dropped 0 bases and J dropped 7; count of bases not matched to a gene: 15. The CDR3: CASSYSFRGQVVRNEQFF. CDR3 DNA sequence: TGTGCCAGCAGTTACTCGTTTAGAGGACAGGTGGTGCGGAATGAGCAGTTCTTC.

The rearrangement uses TRBV5-1 and TRBJ1-2, with 12 bases identical to TRBD1. The trim removed 3 bases at V and 7 bases at J, leaving 7 bases unmatched. The CDR3 spans 15 residues. Germline values: CDR1 SGHRS, CDR2 YFSETQ. CDR3 nucleotides: TGCGCCAGCAGCTATCCCGGGACAGGGGGCGGTGGCTACACCTTC. Translated, it gives CASSYPGTGGGGYTF.

This clonotype was seen ten or more times. This sequence joins TRBV5-1 and TRBJ1-3; the D is unclear. The CDR3 sequence is 14 residues long. The germline V and J ends were trimmed by 0 bases and 2 bases, with 6 bases remaining between them. Per germline, CDR1 SGHRS and CDR2 YFSETQ. The CDR3 loop is CASSLEGTGNTIYF. The DNA of the CDR3 is TGCGCCAGCAGCTTGGAGGGCACTGGAAACACCATATATTTT.

Only a few counts were recorded for this clonotype. This could be a read error, since a much larger clone is one nucleotide away. The chain couples TRBV7-9 to TRBJ2-1; D remains ambiguous. Per the germline V gene, CDR1 is SEHNR and CDR2 is FQNEAQ (reference sequence). The CDR3 has 14 residues. Here the CDR3 DNA reads TGTGCCAGCAGCTTAGTTGGGGTGCGGAATGAGCAGGTCTTC. Its translation: CASSLVGVRNEQVF.

This clonotype was recorded at least ten times. This rearrangement joins TRBV6-2 or TRBV6-3 to TRBJ1-2, with D possibly matching TRBD1 (6 bases). This CDR3 is built from 12 residues. Germline V gene data show CDR1 as MNHEY and CDR2 as SVGEGT. V lost 6 bases and J lost 10, with 15 bases in between. This CDR3 reads CASSETGMAYTF. In nucleotides, the CDR3 is TGTGCCAGCAGCGAAACAGGGATGGCCTACACCTTC.

This clonotype was detected many times. The chain employs TRBV5-1 and TRBJ1-2; 9 nucleotides match TRBD1. V dropped 2 bases and J dropped 9; count of bases not matched to a gene: 8. The CDR3 is 14 residues long. Germline V lookup: CDR1 SGHRS, CDR2 YFSETQ. CDR3 coding DNA: TGCGCCAGCAGCTTACTGACAGGGGGGTATAGCTACACCTTC. Its translation: CASSLLTGGYSYTF.

This clonotype was recorded at least ten times. V usage is TRBV7-3 and J usage is TRBJ2-5; 9 nucleotides match TRBD1. In germline, CDR1 is SGHTA, CDR2 FQGTGA. Trimming at V came to 5 bases and at J to 5 bases, leaving 6 bases not matched to a gene. The CDR3 covers 14 residues. CDR3 DNA: TGTGCCAGCAGCCCACAGGGGGCGAGCGAGACCCAGTACTTC. Amino acid sequence: CASSPQGASETQYF.

This clonotype occurred a few times. The chain combines TRBV30 with TRBJ2-7, with D possibly TRBD2 on 6 matching bases. This CDR3 spans 16 amino acids. Germline CDR1 reads GTSNPN; CDR2 reads SVGIG (reference sequence). Trimming removed 3 bases from V and 3 bases from J, with 21 bases in between. CDR3 DNA sequence: TGTGCCTGGAGGGCTCCTCCGGGACTTGAGGTCTACGAGCAGTACTTC. It specifies CAWRAPPGLEVYEQYF.

The chain links TRBV7-9 to TRBJ1-1; D call uncertain. Germline V gene data show CDR1 as SEHNR and CDR2 as FQNEAQ (reference sequence). Trimming took 5 bases from V and 4 from J, leaving 8 bases between them. This CDR3 contains 12 residues. This CDR3 is CASSHEGTEAFF. The CDR3 nucleotides read TGTGCCAGCAGCCACGAGGGCACTGAAGCTTTCTTT.

Points on this clonotype: No conserved phenylalanine or tryptophan ends this CDR3, so it is likely a read error. The gene calls are TRBV4-2 and TRBJ2-3, with no clear D. The CDR3 runs to 13 residues. Per the germline V gene, CDR1 is LGHNA and CDR2 is YNFKEQ. V was cut by 1 base and J by 5 bases, with 7 bases left in between. DNA for the CDR3: TGTGCCAGCAGCCAAGCGGTGCGAGATACGCAGTATTAT. Its translation: CASSQAVRDTQYY.

At least ten counts were recorded for this clonotype. The gene calls are TRBV12-3 or TRBV12-4 and TRBJ2-3; perhaps TRBD2 as D (6 bases). With 6 bases removed from V and 3 bases from J, the gap between germline ends came to 16 bases. CDR3 size: 15 residues. Here the CDR3 DNA reads TGTGCCAGCAGGAGCCCGGGAGTTGTTACAGATACGCAGTATTTT. Amino acids: CASRSPGVVTDTQYF.

A note on this clonotype: A much more abundant neighbour one base away suggests this may be a read error. The chain combines TRBV6-6 with TRBJ2-7; TRBD1 is a possible D gene (6 bases). In germline, CDR1 is MNHNY, CDR2 SVGAGI (reference sequence). CDR3 size: 12 residues. Trimming removed 6 bases at V and 12 bases at J, with 18 bases between. CDR3 sequence reads: CASSPTGNKRYF. DNA for the CDR3: TGTGCCAGCAGCCCAACAGGGAATAAGCGGTACTTC.

This sequence joins TRBV10-3 and TRBJ2-3; TRBD1 matches 11 bases. Germline-derived CDR1 and CDR2 are ENHRY and SYGVKD. V shed 3 bases, J shed 5 bases, and the junction held 4 bases outside the gene matches. This CDR3 comprises 15 residues. CDR3 sequence: CAISEGQGARDTQYF. The CDR3 DNA follows: TGTGCCATCAGTGAAGGACAGGGGGCGAGAGATACGCAGTATTTT.

In its sample, this clonotype was seen once. The chain joins TRBV6-6 to TRBJ1-1; 9 positions match TRBD1. Trimming removed 5 bases from V and 6 bases from J; junction bases left unmatched: 13. Germline V lookup: CDR1 MNHNY, CDR2 SVGAGI (reference sequence). The CDR3 is 16 residues long. Here the CDR3 DNA reads TGTGCCAGCAGTCCTGGACAGGGGTGGGTACGGGCTGAAGCTTTCTTT. Encoded protein: CASSPGQGWVRAEAFF.

This clonotype was observed at least ten times. The chain joins TRBV5-1 to TRBJ1-3, with 7 positions matching TRBD1. With 4 bases clipped from V and 0 bases from J, the junction kept 7 bases outside the gene matches. Germline lookup yields CDR1 SGHRS and CDR2 YFSETQ. This CDR3 is 16 amino acids long. The CDR3 loop reads CASSRWTGDSGNTIYF. CDR3 nucleotides: TGCGCCAGCAGCCGGTGGACAGGAGACTCTGGAAACACCATATATTTT.

Notes on this clonotype: A clone one base away is much larger, so this may be a read error. The chain has TRBV10-3 and TRBJ2-1; 10 nucleotides match TRBD2. CDR1 is ENHRY, CDR2 SYGVKD, per germline. Unmatched junction bases numbered 11, after V lost 10 bases and J lost 8 bases. The length of the CDR3 is 14 residues. The CDR3 DNA is TGTGCCACCCCTGAGCGGGGGGGTGTCGATGAGCAGTTCTTC. Translating it yields CATPERGGVDEQFF.

This clonotype came up many times. The chain links TRBV9 to TRBJ2-1; D unclear. This CDR3 contains 15 residues. Germline lookup yields CDR1 SGDLS and CDR2 YYNGEE. The ends were cut back, 3 bases at V and 0 bases at J, with 10 bases in the middle. CDR3 in DNA: TGTGCCAGCAGCGAAAGGTCGAGCTCCTACAATGAGCAGTTCTTC. Translation gives CASSERSSSYNEQFF. Looking up the rest from reference TRBV9 and TRBJ2-1 gives the full variable domain: DSGVTQTPKHLITATGQRVTLRCSPRSGDLSVYWYQQSLDQGLQFLIQYYNGEERAKGNILERFSAQQFPDLHSELNLSSLELGDSALYFCASSERSSSYNEQFFGPGTRLTVL.